A single sample is the source of the 8 T cell receptor beta chains below, sequenced in a study of CD8+CD57+ T cells in acquired aplastic anemia. Genomic DNA was employed as the template in profiling TCR beta VDJ and CDR3. One entry per CDR3 protein results from TCRdb running MiXCR on the reads. Altogether hundreds of thousands of distinct CDR3 sequences are present, 65% to 80% being singletons, with the ten largest covering approximately 4%. Sequencing was performed on sorted CD4+, CD8+, or CD8+CD57+ T cells (not recorded which) from PBMCs. The receptors here all came from a human donor in good health, serving as a control.

In this sample, this clonotype turned up a few times. The chain is built from TRBV7-8 and TRBJ1-2; no firm D call. Germline V gene data show CDR1 as SGHVS and CDR2 as FQNEAQ. CDR3 size: 14 residues. Trimming left V 5 bases short and J 4 bases short, with 14 bases between. CDR3 DNA: TGTGCCAGCAGCGCAACGGACCGACTCTATGGCTACACCTTC. It yields the protein CASSATDRLYGYTF.

This chain connects TRBV9 to TRBJ1-6, with D perhaps TRBD1 (5 bases). V dropped 0 bases and J dropped 5 bases, with 12 bases sitting between them. The germline V gene has CDR1 SGDLS and CDR2 YYNGEE. The CDR3 consists of 16 residues. As DNA, the CDR3 is TGTGCCAGCAGCGTAGAAGGAGGGGCGGATAATTCACCCCTCCACTTT. It codes for CASSVEGGADNSPLHF.

Remarks on this clonotype: A much larger clone differs by one base, so this may be a read error. This rearrangement joins TRBV24-1 to TRBJ2-3; D is possibly TRBD1 or TRBD2 (5 bases each). CDR3 size: 15 residues. CDR1 is KGHDR and CDR2 is SFDVKD in the germline V gene. CDR3 sequence: CATSVPGTGTDTRYF. In DNA form, the CDR3 reads TGTGCCACCAGTGTTCCCGGGACGGGCACAGATACGCGGTATTTT.

The sample holds one count of this clonotype. The chain recombines TRBV2 with TRBJ1-2; 10 bases match TRBD1. Trimming at V came to 7 bases and at J to 8 bases, leaving 13 bases not matched to a gene. CDR3 length: 15 residues. CDR1 is SNHLY and CDR2 is FYNNEI in the germline V gene. This CDR3 reads CASTPPSGTGAGYTF. The CDR3 DNA reads as TGTGCCAGCACCCCTCCTTCCGGGACAGGGGCCGGCTACACCTTC. Variable domain in full (rest from reference TRBV2 and TRBJ1-2): EPEVTQTPSHQVTQMGQEVILRCVPISNHLYFYWYRQILGQKVEFLVSFYNNEISEKSEIFDDQFSVERPDGSNFTLKIRSTKLEDSAMYFCASTPPSGTGAGYTFGSGTRLTVV.

The chain employs TRBV7-2 and TRBJ1-1; perhaps TRBD1 as D (5 bases). In germline, CDR1 is SGHTA, CDR2 FQGNSA. Trimming removed 0 bases from V and 3 bases from J, with 11 bases in between. This CDR3 has 15 amino acids. The CDR3 sequence: CASSLAAGIDTEAFF. Written as DNA, the CDR3 is TGTGCCAGCAGCTTAGCGGCAGGGATTGACACTGAAGCTTTCTTT.

This clonotype was seen repeatedly, ten times or more. The chain employs TRBV7-2 and TRBJ2-5; perhaps TRBD2 as D (7 bases). Per the germline V gene, CDR1 is SGHTA and CDR2 is FQGNSA. V was clipped by 5 bases and J by 2 bases, with 18 bases between them. The CDR3 runs 16 residues. In DNA, the CDR3 is TGTGCCAGCAGCCCGAGGGGGGGGGCTTGGCAAGAGACCCAGTACTTC. Amino acid sequence: CASSPRGGAWQETQYF. Filled out from reference TRBV7-2 and TRBJ2-5, the complete variable domain reads GAGVSQSPSNKVTEKGKDVELRCDPISGHTALYWYRQSLGQGLEFLIYFQGNSAPDKSGLPSDRFSAERTGGSVSTLTIQRTQQEDSAVYLCASSPRGGAWQETQYFGPGTRLLVL.

This clonotype occurred a few times. J is TRBJ2-7 and V is TRBV7-9; perhaps TRBD1 as D (7 bases). This CDR3 is 13 amino acids long. In germline, CDR1 is SEHNR, CDR2 FQNEAQ (reference sequence). V lost 5 bases to trimming and J lost 5 bases, with 13 bases between them. CDR3 sequence: CASSRQGGHEQYF. CDR3 coding DNA: TGTGCCAGCAGCCGACAGGGAGGCCACGAGCAGTACTTC. The full variable domain, in which reference TRBV7-9 and TRBJ2-7 provide the parts outside the CDR3, is DTGVSQNPRHKITKRGQNVTFRCDPISEHNRLYWYRQTLGQGPEFLTYFQNEAQLEKSRLLSDRFSAERPKGSFSTLEIQRTEQGDSAMYLCASSRQGGHEQYFGPGTRLTVT.

CDR3 region: CASSDYRGSRDHQPQHF. The CDR3 nucleotides are TGTGCCAGCAGCGATTATCGGGGCTCCCGGGACCACCAGCCCCAGCATTTT. The rearrangement uses TRBV9 and TRBJ1-5; maybe TRBD1 (5 bases). The CDR3 length is 17 residues. Germline CDR1 and CDR2: SGDLS and YYNGEE. V lost 3 bases and J lost 7, with 23 bases in between.